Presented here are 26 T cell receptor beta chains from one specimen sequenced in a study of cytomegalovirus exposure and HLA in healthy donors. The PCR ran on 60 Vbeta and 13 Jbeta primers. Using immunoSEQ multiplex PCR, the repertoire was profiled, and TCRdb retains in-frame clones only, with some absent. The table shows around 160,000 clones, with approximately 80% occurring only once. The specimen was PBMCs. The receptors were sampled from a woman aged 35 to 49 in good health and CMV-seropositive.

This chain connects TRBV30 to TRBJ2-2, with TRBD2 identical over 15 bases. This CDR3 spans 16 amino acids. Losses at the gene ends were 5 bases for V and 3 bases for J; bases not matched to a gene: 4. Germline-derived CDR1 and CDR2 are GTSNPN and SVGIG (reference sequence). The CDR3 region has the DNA TGTGCCTGGGGACTAGCGGGGGGGCCCGACACCGGGGAGCTGTTTTTT. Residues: CAWGLAGGPDTGELFF.

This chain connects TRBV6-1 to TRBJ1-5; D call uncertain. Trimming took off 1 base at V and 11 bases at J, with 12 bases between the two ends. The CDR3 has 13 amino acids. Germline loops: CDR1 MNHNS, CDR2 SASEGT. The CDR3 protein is CASSEEPFSSQHF. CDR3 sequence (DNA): TGTGCCAGCAGTGAAGAACCTTTTAGCTCCCAGCATTTT.

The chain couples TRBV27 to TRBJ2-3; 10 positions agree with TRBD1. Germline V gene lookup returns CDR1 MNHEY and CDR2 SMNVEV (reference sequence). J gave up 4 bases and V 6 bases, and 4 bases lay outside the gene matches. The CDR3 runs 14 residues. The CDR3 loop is CASSGTGVADTQYF. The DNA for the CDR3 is TGTGCCAGCAGCGGGACAGGGGTCGCAGATACGCAGTATTTT.

The CDR3 DNA sequence: TGTGCCGCCGGGACAGGGTTTAGGAGCGGGAGTTACGAGCAGTACTTC. Amino acids: CAAGTGFRSGSYEQYF. The V call is TRBV10-3, the J call TRBJ2-7; D might be TRBD1 (9 bases). V was pared by 11 bases and J by 4 bases, with 27 bases between. CDR1 and CDR2 from the germline V gene are ENHRY and SYGVKD. The CDR3 length is 16 residues.

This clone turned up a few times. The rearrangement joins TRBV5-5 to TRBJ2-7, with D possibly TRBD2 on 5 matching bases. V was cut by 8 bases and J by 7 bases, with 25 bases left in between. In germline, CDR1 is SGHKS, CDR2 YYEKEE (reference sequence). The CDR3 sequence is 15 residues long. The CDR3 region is CARWGIPFYGEEQYF. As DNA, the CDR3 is TGTGCCAGATGGGGTATCCCCTTTTACGGGGAGGAGCAGTACTTC.

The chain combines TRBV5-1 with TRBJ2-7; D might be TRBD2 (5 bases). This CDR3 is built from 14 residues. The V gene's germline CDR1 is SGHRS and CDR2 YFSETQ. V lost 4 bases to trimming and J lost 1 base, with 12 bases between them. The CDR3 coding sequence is TGCGCCAGCAGCCCTGGACTGGGATCCTACGAGCAGTACTTC. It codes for CASSPGLGSYEQYF.

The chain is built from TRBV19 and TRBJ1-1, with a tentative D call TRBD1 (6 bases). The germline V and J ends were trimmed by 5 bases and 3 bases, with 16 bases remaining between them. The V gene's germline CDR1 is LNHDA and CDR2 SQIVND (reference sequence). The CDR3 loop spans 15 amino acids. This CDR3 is CASSLTGFGYTEAFF. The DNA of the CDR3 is TGTGCCAGTAGTTTAACAGGGTTTGGTTACACTGAAGCTTTCTTT.

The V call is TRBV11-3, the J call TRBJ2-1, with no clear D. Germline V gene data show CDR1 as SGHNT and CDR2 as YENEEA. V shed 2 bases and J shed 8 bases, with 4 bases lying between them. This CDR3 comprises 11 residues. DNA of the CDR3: TGTGCCAGCAGCTTATCCGATGAGCAGTTCTTC. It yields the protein CASSLSDEQFF.

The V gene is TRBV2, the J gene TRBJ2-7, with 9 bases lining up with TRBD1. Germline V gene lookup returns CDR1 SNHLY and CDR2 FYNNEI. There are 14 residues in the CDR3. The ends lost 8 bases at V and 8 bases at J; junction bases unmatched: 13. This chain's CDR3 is CASVDRDRAVKQYF. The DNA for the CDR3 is TGTGCCAGCGTAGACCGGGACAGGGCGGTAAAGCAGTACTTC.

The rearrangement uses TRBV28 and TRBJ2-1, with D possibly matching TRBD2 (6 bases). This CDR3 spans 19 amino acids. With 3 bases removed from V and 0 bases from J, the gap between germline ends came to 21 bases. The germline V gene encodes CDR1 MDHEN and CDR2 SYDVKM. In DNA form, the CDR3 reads TGTGCCAGCAGTTTGAGCTCGGGGACTGGTGGGACCTCCTACAATGAGCAGTTCTTC. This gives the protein CASSLSSGTGGTSYNEQFF.

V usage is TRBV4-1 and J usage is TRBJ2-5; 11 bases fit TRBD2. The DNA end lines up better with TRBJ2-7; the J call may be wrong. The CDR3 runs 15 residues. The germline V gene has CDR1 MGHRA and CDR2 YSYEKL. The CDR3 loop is CASTRIAGGLDEQYF. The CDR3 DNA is TGCGCCAGCACGCGGATAGCGGGAGGGCTGGACGAGCAGTACTTC.

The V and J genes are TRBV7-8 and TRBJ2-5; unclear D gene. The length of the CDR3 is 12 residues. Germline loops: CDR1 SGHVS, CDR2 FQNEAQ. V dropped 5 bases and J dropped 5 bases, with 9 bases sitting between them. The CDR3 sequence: CASSRPPETQYF. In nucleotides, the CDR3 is TGTGCCAGCAGCCGTCCCCCGGAGACCCAGTACTTC.

The CDR3 DNA is TGTGCCAGTAGTATAAATGCTTTCAGCTACGAGCAGTACTTC. This gives the protein CASSINAFSYEQYF. This chain joins TRBV19 and TRBJ2-7; D unclear. The length of the CDR3 is 14 residues. Germline loops: CDR1 LNHDA, CDR2 SQIVND (reference sequence). With 2 bases removed from V and 3 bases from J, the gap between germline ends came to 11 bases.

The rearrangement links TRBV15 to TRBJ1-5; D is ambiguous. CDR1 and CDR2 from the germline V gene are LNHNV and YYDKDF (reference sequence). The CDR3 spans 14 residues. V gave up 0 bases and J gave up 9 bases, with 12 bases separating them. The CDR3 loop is CATSREGPYRPQHF. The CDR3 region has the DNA TGTGCCACCAGCAGAGAGGGCCCCTATCGGCCCCAGCATTTT.

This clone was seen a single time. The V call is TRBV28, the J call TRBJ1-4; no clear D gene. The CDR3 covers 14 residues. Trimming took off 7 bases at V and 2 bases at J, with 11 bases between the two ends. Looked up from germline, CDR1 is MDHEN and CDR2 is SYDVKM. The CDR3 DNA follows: TGTGCCAGCAAAACTGCGGGGACTAATGAAAAACTGTTTTTT. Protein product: CASKTAGTNEKLFF.

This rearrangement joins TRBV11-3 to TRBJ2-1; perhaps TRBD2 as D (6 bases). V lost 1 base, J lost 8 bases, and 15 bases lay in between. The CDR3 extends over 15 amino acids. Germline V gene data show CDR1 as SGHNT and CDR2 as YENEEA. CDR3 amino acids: CASSLGFGGTDEQFF. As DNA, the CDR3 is TGTGCCAGCAGCTTAGGGTTCGGAGGGACCGATGAGCAGTTCTTC. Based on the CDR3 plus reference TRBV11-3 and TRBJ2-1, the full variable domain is EAGVVQSPRYKIIEKKQPVAFWCNPISGHNTLYWYLQNLGQGPELLIRYENEEAVDDSQLPKDRFSAERLKGVDSTLKIQPAELGDSAVYLCASSLGFGGTDEQFFGPGTRLTVL.

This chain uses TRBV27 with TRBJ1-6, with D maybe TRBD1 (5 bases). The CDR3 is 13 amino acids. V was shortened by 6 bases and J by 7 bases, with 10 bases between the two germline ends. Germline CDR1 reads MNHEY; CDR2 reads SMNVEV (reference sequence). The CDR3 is CASSRTSNSPLHF. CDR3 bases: TGTGCCAGCAGCCGGACAAGCAATTCACCCCTCCACTTT.

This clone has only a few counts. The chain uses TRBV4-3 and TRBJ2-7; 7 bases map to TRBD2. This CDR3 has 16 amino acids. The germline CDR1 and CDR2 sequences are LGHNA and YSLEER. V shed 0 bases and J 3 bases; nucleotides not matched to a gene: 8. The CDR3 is CASSQDYSRGSYEQYF. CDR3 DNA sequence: TGCGCCAGCAGCCAAGATTACTCGCGGGGGAGCTACGAGCAGTACTTC.

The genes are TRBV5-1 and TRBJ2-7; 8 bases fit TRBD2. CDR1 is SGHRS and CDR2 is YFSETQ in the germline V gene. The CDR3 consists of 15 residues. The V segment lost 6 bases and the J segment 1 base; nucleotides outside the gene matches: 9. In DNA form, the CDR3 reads TGCGCCAGCACCCCGATTGGCGGGGGGTCCTACGAGCAGTACTTC. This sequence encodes CASTPIGGGSYEQYF.

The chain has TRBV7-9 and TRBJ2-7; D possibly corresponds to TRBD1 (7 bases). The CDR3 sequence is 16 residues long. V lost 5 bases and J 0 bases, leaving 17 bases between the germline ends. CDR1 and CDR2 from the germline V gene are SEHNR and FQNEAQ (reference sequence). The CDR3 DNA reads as TGTGCCAGCAGCCGTTGGAGGGGGCAGTCCTCCTACGAGCAGTACTTC. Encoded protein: CASSRWRGQSSYEQYF.

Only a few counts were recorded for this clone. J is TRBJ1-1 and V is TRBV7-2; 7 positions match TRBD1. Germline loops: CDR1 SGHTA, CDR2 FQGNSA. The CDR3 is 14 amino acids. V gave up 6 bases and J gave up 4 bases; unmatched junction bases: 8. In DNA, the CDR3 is TGTGCCAGCAGGTTTACAGGGGACGGCACTGAAGCTTTCTTT. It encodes CASRFTGDGTEAFF.

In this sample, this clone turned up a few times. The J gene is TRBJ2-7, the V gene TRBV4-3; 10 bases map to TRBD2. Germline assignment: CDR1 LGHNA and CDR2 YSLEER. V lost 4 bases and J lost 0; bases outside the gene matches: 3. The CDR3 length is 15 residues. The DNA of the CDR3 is TGCGCCAGCAGCCCCGGACTAGCGGACTCCTACGAGCAGTACTTC. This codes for CASSPGLADSYEQYF.

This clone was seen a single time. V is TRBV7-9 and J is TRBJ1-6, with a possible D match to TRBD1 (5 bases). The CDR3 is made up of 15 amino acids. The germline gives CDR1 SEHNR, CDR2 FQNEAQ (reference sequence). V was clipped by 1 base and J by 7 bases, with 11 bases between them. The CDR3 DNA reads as TGTGCCAGCAGCTTAGTCGCAGGGAACAATTCACCCCTCCACTTT. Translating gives CASSLVAGNNSPLHF.

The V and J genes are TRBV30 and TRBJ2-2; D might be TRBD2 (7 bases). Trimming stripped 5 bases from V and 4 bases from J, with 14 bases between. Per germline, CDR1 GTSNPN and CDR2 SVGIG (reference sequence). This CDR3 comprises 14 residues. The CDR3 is CAWVRRGGTGELFF. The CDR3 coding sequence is TGTGCCTGGGTCAGGAGGGGGGGCACCGGGGAGCTGTTTTTT. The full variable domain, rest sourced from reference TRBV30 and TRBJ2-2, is SQTIHQWPATLVQPVGSPLSLECTVEGTSNPNLYWYRQAAGRGLQLLFYSVGIGQISSEVPQNLSASRPQDRQFILSSKKLLLSDSGFYLCAWVRRGGTGELFFGEGSRLTVL.

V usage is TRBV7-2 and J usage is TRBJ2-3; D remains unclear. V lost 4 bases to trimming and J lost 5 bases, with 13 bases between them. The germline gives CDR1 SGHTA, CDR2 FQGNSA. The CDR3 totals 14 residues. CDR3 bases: TGTGCCAGCAGCTCGACCAGACTCAGAGATACGCAGTATTTT. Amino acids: CASSSTRLRDTQYF.

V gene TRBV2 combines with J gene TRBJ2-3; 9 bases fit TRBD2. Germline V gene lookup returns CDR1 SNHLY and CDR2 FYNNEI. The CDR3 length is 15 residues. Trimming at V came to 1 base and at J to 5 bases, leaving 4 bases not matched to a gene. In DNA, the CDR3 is TGTGCCAGCAGTGAAGGATTAGCGGGAGTAGATACGCAGTATTTT. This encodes CASSEGLAGVDTQYF. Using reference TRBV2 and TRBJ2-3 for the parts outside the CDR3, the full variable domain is EPEVTQTPSHQVTQMGQEVILRCVPISNHLYFYWYRQILGQKVEFLVSFYNNEISEKSEIFDDQFSVERPDGSNFTLKIRSTKLEDSAMYFCASSEGLAGVDTQYFGPGTRLTVL.